A selection of T cell receptor beta chains follows, all from one sample in a study of T cells after posttransplantation cyclophosphamide. Produced via immunoSEQ multiplex PCR; TCRdb's table is partial and in-frame only. This sample comprises about 12,000 clones, none seen once only. Material for sequencing was PBMCs. These receptors all come from a woman aged 40-49 years in good health, CMV-negative, and a related stem cell transplant donor. Both conserved end residues are part of each CDR3. The D gene is left open where the match is weak. Clone size, where shown, is once, few, many, or a class for clones that have expanded.

>NA|TRBJ2-7|TRBV7-9|many
TGTGCCAGCAGCTTATCGGGTCCCTACGAGCAGTACTTC
CASSLSGPYEQYF
>NA|TRBJ1-5|TRBV5-5|many
TGTGCCAGCAGGCTTGGGGCCAGTCTCAATCAGCCCCAGCATTTT
CASRLGASLNQPQHF
>NA|TRBJ2-1|TRBV5-1|many
TGCGCCAGCAGCTTGGGGGCAGCTAACAATGAGCAGTTCTTC
CASSLGAANNEQFF
>TRBD2|TRBJ2-5|TRBV7-9|many
TGTGCCAGCAGCTTAGCGGGACTAGCGGGGTCCCGGGGGGAGACCCAGTACTTC
CASSLAGLAGSRGETQYF
>TRBD1|TRBJ1-3|TRBV5-6|many
TGTGCCAGCAGCTGGTGGGACAGGGACTCTGGAAACACCATATATTTT
CASSWWDRDSGNTIYF
>NA|TRBJ2-6|TRBV27|many
TGTGCCAGTTTTGGGTCCCGGGTGTCTGGGGCCAACGTCCTGACTTTC
CASFGSRVSGANVLTF
>NA|TRBJ2-3|TRBV10-3|many
TGTGCCATCAGTGACGTCGTGCGGGTATCTACAGATACGCAGTATTTT
CAISDVVRVSTDTQYF
>NA|TRBJ2-6|TRBV28|many
TGTGCCAGCAGTTTGTTGGGCAGGCCATACTCTGGGGCCAACGTCCTGACTTTC
CASSLLGRPYSGANVLTF
>NA|TRBJ2-7|TRBV10-1|many
TGCGCCAGCAGGCACAGGGAAATCTCCTACGAGCAGTACTTC
CASRHREISYEQYF
>NA|TRBJ2-7|TRBV5-1|many
TGCGCCAGCAGCTTGGACAGGGTCTACGAGCAGTACTTC
CASSLDRVYEQYF
>NA|TRBJ1-1|TRBV7-9|NA
TGTGCCAGCAGCTTAGTCTGGGCGGGAGCGATGAACACTGAAGCTTTCTTT
CASSLVWAGAMNTEAFF
>TRBD2|TRBJ2-3|TRBV7-2|many
TGTGCCAGCAGCACTCTAGCGGGGACCACAGATACGCAGTATTTT
CASSTLAGTTDTQYF
>NA|TRBJ2-3|TRBV9|many
TGTGCCAGCAGCGTAGGAGTTAGCGGAAACACAGATACGCAGTATTTT
CASSVGVSGNTDTQYF
>NA|TRBJ2-5|TRBV14|NA
TGTGCCAGCAGCCAAGATAGGGGGTTGCAGGAGACCCAGTACTTC
CASSQDRGLQETQYF
>NA|TRBJ2-5|TRBV5-1|many
TGCGCCAGCGCCCCGAAAGGGCAAGAGACCCAGTACTTC
CASAPKGQETQYF
>NA|TRBJ2-7|TRBV5-1|many
TGCGCCAGCAGCCGGGACTTGAACTACGAGCAGTACTTC
CASSRDLNYEQYF
>NA|TRBJ2-3|TRBV7-2|few
TGTGCCAGCAGCCCACAGGAGTCTTCGCAGTATTTT
CASSPQESSQYF
>TRBD2|TRBJ2-3|TRBV24-1|medium-sized
TGTGCCACCAGCCACCTCGGACTAGCTGCCACAGATACGCAGTATTTT
CATSHLGLAATDTQYF
>TRBD1|TRBJ1-2|TRBV5-6|many
TGTGCCAGCAGCTTGAGAGACAGGGTAAATGGCTACACCTTC
CASSLRDRVNGYTF
>TRBD1|TRBJ2-7|TRBV11-1|many
TGTGCCAGCAGCCTAGACAGGGGGCCCTACGAGCAGTACTTC
CASSLDRGPYEQYF
>TRBD2|TRBJ2-3|TRBV6-6|many
TGTGCCAGCAGTACGTCTAGCGGGGGGCGAGCAGATACGCAGTATTTT
CASSTSSGGRADTQYF
>TRBD1|TRBJ1-2|TRBV19|many
TGTGCCAGTAGGACCGGGACAGACACCCTCAACCGCTATGGCTACACCTTC
CASRTGTDTLNRYGYTF
>TRBD1|TRBJ1-4|TRBV7-9|many
TGTGCCAGCAGCTTTACAGGGGATCCTAATGAAAAACTGTTTTTT
CASSFTGDPNEKLFF
>NA|TRBJ1-1|TRBV19|many
TGTGCCAGCACCTCAGGGGAGCGGAACACTGAAGCTTTCTTT
CASTSGERNTEAFF
>NA|TRBJ1-2|TRBV28|many
TGTGCCAGCCGGAATGCCTTAGGGGCCCTCTATGGCTACACCTTC
CASRNALGALYGYTF
>NA|TRBJ1-2|TRBV10-3|many
TGTGCCATCAGTGAGTCCGGGACAAACCTCTATGGCTACACCTTC
CAISESGTNLYGYTF
>NA|TRBJ2-3|TRBV12-3/TRBV12-4|few
TGTGCCAGCAGGTCTGTCACGACTAGAGGGGTCACAGATACGCAGTATTTT
CASRSVTTRGVTDTQYF
>NA|TRBJ2-7|TRBV19|many
TGTGCCAGTAGTATAGAGGCAGGGGACGAGCAGTACTTC
CASSIEAGDEQYF
>NA|TRBJ2-5|TRBV24-1|many
TGTGCCACCAGTGATGAGGCATTTGGAGAGACCCAGTACTTC
CATSDEAFGETQYF
>TRBD1|TRBJ2-5|TRBV9|many
TGTGCCAGCAGCGGACAGGGGTCCCAAGAGACCCAGTACTTC
CASSGQGSQETQYF
>NA|TRBJ2-5|TRBV5-4|many
TGTGCCAGCCGGGGACAAGTCCAAGAGACCCAGTACTTC
CASRGQVQETQYF
>TRBD1|TRBJ1-2|TRBV13|many
TGTGCCAGCAGCTTAGAGGACAGGGGTGGCTACACCTTC
CASSLEDRGGYTF